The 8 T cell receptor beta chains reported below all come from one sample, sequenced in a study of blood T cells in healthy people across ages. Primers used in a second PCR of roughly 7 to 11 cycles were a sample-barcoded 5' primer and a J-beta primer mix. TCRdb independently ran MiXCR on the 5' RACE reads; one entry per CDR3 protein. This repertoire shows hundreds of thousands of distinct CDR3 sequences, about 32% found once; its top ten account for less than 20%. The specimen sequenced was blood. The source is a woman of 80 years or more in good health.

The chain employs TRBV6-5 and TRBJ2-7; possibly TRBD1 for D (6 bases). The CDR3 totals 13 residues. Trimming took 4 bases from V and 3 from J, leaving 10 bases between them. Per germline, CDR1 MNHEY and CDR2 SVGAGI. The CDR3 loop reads CASSSWTDYEQYF. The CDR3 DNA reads TGTGCCAGCAGTTCTTGGACAGACTACGAGCAGTACTTC.

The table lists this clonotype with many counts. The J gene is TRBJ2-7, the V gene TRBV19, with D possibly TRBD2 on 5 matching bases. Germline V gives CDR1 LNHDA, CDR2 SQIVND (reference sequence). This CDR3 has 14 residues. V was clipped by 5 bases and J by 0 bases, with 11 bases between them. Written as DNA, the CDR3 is TGTGCCAGTAGTCGGACTGAGATCTCCTACGAGCAGTACTTC. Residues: CASSRTEISYEQYF.

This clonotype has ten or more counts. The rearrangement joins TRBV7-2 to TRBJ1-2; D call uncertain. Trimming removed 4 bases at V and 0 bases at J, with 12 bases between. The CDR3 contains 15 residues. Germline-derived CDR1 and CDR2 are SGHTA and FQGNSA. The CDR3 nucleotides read TGTGCCAGCAGCTCCCCCGACACCTCTAACTATGGCTACACCTTC. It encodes CASSSPDTSNYGYTF.

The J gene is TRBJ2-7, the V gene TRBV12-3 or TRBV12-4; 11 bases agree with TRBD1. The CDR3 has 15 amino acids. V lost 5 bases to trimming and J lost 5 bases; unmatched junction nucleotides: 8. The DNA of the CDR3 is TGTGCCAGCAGTGTATACCGGGACAGGGGGAACGAGCAGTACTTC. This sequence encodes CASSVYRDRGNEQYF.

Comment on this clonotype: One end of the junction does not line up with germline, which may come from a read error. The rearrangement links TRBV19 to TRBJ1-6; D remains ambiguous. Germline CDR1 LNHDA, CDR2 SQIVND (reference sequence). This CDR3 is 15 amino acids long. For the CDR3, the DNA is TGTGTCAGTAGGAGAAACTCCCTCGATAATTCACCCCTCCACTTT. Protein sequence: CVSRRNSLDNSPLHF.

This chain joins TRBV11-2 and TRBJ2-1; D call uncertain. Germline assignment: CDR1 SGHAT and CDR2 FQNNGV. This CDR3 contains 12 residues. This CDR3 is CATKAVRDEQFF. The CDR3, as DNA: TGTGCGACAAAGGCCGTCAGAGATGAGCAGTTCTTC. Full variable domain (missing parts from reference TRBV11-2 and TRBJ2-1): EAGVAQSPRYKIIEKRQSVAFWCNPISGHATLYWYQQILGQGPKLLIQFQNNGVVDDSQLPKDRFSAERLKGVDSTLKIQPAKLEDSAVYLCATKAVRDEQFFGPGTRLTVL.

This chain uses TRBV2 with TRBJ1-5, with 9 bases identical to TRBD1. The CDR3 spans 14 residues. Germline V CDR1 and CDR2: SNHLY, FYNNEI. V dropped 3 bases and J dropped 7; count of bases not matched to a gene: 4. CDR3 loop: CASSEGQGEQPQHF. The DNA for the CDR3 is TGTGCCAGCAGTGAGGGACAGGGTGAACAGCCCCAGCATTTT. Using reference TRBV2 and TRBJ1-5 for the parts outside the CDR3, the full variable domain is EPEVTQTPSHQVTQMGQEVILRCVPISNHLYFYWYRQILGQKVEFLVSFYNNEISEKSEIFDDQFSVERPDGSNFTLKIRSTKLEDSAMYFCASSEGQGEQPQHFGDGTRLSIL.

CDR3 in amino acids: CASSEGVGQFF. The CDR3, as DNA: TGTGCCAGCAGTGAAGGAGTAGGGCAGTTCTTC. The chain is built from TRBV2 and TRBJ2-1, with no clear D. V lost 1 base and J lost 12, with 7 bases in between. In germline, CDR1 is SNHLY, CDR2 FYNNEI. The CDR3 covers 11 residues.